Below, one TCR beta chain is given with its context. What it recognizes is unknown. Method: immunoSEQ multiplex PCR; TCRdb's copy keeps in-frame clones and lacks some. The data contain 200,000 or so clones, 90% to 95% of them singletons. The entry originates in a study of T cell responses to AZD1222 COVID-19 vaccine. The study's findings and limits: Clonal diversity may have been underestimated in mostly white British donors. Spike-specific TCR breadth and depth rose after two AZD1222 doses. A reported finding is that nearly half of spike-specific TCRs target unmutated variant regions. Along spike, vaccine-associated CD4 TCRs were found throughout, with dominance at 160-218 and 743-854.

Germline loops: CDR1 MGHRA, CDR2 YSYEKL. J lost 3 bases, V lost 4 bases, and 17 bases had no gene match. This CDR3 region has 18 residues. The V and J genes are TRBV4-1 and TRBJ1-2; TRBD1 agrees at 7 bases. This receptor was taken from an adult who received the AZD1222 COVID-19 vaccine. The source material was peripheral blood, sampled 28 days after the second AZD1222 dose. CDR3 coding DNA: TGCGCCAGCAGCCCCTCACCCCTTAAGGGGGCGGTTGACTATGGCTACACCTTC. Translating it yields CASSPSPLKGAVDYGYTF.